This TCR beta chain was observed in a study of CD8 T cells in ankylosing spondylitis. From the 5' RACE reads, TCRdb called clonotypes with MiXCR, one entry per CDR3 protein. Among roughly 350,000 distinct CDR3 sequences listed, roughly 8% were seen once. Broader study findings: Disease-associated clonotypes exhibited CD8+ identity and were relatively infrequent in peripheral blood. Ankylosing spondylitis blood appeared to carry a characteristic TCR beta motif of 7 or 8 highly homologous variants.

Losses at the gene ends were 4 bases for V and 9 bases for J; bases not matched to a gene: 15. CDR3 length: 17 residues. Germline assignment: CDR1 SGHRS and CDR2 YFSETQ. For this clonotype: Antigen: not known.

The chain uses TRBV5-1 and TRBJ2-1; 11 bases match TRBD2. Sequencing used blood, either unsorted or a sorted T cell fraction (not recorded which). This clonotype originated in a male donor with ankylosing spondylitis. The CDR3: CASSPRGSGRAGAEQFF. CDR3 sequence (DNA): TGCGCCAGCAGCCCTCGGGGTAGCGGGAGGGCCGGGGCTGAGCAGTTCTTC.